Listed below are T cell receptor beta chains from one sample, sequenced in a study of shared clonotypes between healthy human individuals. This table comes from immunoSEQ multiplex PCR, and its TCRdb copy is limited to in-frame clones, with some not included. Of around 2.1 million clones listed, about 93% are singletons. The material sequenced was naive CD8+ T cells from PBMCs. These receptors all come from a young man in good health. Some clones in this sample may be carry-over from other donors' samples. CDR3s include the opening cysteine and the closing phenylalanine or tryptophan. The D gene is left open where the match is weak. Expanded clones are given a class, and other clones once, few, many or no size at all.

CDR3aa: CASSFIGTSGLLDNEQFF
CDR3nt: TGTGCCAGCAGTTTTATAGGGACTAGCGGGCTACTAGACAATGAGCAGTTCTTC
abundance: NA
j_gene: TRBJ2-1
v_gene: TRBV28
d_gene: TRBD2

CDR3aa: CASSNRDRGCRGNQPQHF
CDR3nt: TGTGCCAGCAGCAATCGCGACAGGGGGTGTAGGGGCAATCAGCCCCAGCATTTT
abundance: once
j_gene: TRBJ1-5
v_gene: TRBV21-1
d_gene: NA

CDR3aa: CASSQERFHEQYF
CDR3nt: TGTGCCAGCAGCCAAGAAAGGTTCCACGAGCAGTACTTC
abundance: NA
j_gene: TRBJ2-7
v_gene: TRBV4-2
d_gene: NA

CDR3aa: CASSVTGATPDTQYF
CDR3nt: TGTGCCAGCAGCGTAACGGGAGCCACCCCAGATACGCAGTATTTT
abundance: NA
j_gene: TRBJ2-3
v_gene: TRBV9
d_gene: NA

CDR3aa: CASSGSTGEVSYEQYF
CDR3nt: TGTGCCAGCAGTGGTTCGACAGGGGAGGTCTCCTACGAGCAGTACTTC
abundance: once
j_gene: TRBJ2-7
v_gene: TRBV27
d_gene: TRBD1

CDR3aa: CASSPGSSFYEQYF
CDR3nt: TGTGCCAGCAGCCCGGGTAGCAGCTTCTACGAGCAGTACTTC
abundance: NA
j_gene: TRBJ2-7
v_gene: TRBV9
d_gene: NA

CDR3aa: CASSLGRANIQYF
CDR3nt: TGTGCCAGCAGTTTAGGCAGGGCAAACATTCAGTACTTC
abundance: NA
j_gene: TRBJ2-4
v_gene: TRBV27
d_gene: NA

CDR3aa: CASSLVNAETGHYGYTF
CDR3nt: TGTGCCAGCAGTTTAGTGAATGCGGAGACGGGCCACTATGGCTACACCTTC
abundance: NA
j_gene: TRBJ1-2
v_gene: TRBV28
d_gene: NA

CDR3aa: CASSSSWTASSGYTF
CDR3nt: TGTGCCAGCAGCTCCTCTTGGACAGCGTCAAGTGGCTACACCTTC
abundance: few
j_gene: TRBJ1-2
v_gene: TRBV7-6
d_gene: NA

CDR3aa: CASSEPLTGAREPQHF
CDR3nt: TGTGCCAGCAGTGAACCCTTGACAGGGGCCAGAGAGCCCCAGCATTTT
abundance: NA
j_gene: TRBJ1-5
v_gene: TRBV6-1
d_gene: TRBD1

CDR3aa: CASSEPLRDTQYF
CDR3nt: TGTGCCAGCAGCGAGCCCCTCCGGGATACGCAGTATTTT
abundance: NA
j_gene: TRBJ2-3
v_gene: TRBV9
d_gene: NA

CDR3aa: CASSSGASTEAFF
CDR3nt: TGTGCCAGCAGCTCAGGGGCATCCACTGAAGCTTTCTTT
abundance: NA
j_gene: TRBJ1-1
v_gene: TRBV9
d_gene: NA

CDR3aa: CASSLRTGVEAQHF
CDR3nt: TGTGCCAGCAGCTTACGGACAGGTGTAGAGGCCCAGCATTTT
abundance: NA
j_gene: TRBJ1-5
v_gene: TRBV7-8
d_gene: TRBD1

CDR3aa: CAILSADEQYF
CDR3nt: TGTGCCATACTATCGGCGGACGAGCAGTACTTC
abundance: NA
j_gene: TRBJ2-7
v_gene: TRBV7-9
d_gene: NA

CDR3aa: CASSLAIEVDGTGVDYGYTF
CDR3nt: TGTGCCAGCAGCTTAGCTATAGAGGTCGACGGGACAGGGGTTGACTATGGCTACACCTTC
abundance: NA
j_gene: TRBJ1-2
v_gene: TRBV7-8
d_gene: TRBD1

CDR3aa: CASWTSGSWNEQFF
CDR3nt: TGTGCCTCCTGGACTAGCGGGAGTTGGAATGAGCAGTTCTTC
abundance: NA
j_gene: TRBJ2-1
v_gene: TRBV30
d_gene: TRBD2

CDR3aa: CASSLNRRNTEAFF
CDR3nt: TGTGCCAGCAGTTTAAACAGGAGGAACACTGAAGCTTTCTTT
abundance: NA
j_gene: TRBJ1-1
v_gene: TRBV27
d_gene: NA

CDR3aa: CASGLQGLAVRSSYNEQFF
CDR3nt: TGTGCCAGCGGACTCCAGGGACTAGCGGTCCGGAGCTCCTACAATGAGCAGTTCTTC
abundance: NA
j_gene: TRBJ2-1
v_gene: TRBV7-3
d_gene: TRBD2

CDR3aa: CASSQLRRGSPGGANVLTF
CDR3nt: TGCGCCAGCAGCCAACTGAGACGGGGGTCACCGGGAGGGGCCAACGTCCTGACTTTC
abundance: NA
j_gene: TRBJ2-6
v_gene: TRBV4-1
d_gene: NA

CDR3aa: CASSLELGQGVTDTQYF
CDR3nt: TGTGCCAGCAGTTTAGAGCTAGGACAGGGAGTAACAGATACGCAGTATTTT
abundance: NA
j_gene: TRBJ2-3
v_gene: TRBV28
d_gene: TRBD1

CDR3aa: CASRTGELFF
CDR3nt: TGTGCCAGCAGGACCGGGGAGCTGTTTTTT
abundance: few
j_gene: TRBJ2-2
v_gene: TRBV7-9
d_gene: NA

CDR3aa: CASSNRGTSGDEQFF
CDR3nt: TGTGCCAGTAGTAATAGGGGGACTAGCGGCGATGAGCAGTTCTTC
abundance: NA
j_gene: TRBJ2-1
v_gene: TRBV19
d_gene: TRBD2

CDR3aa: CASSSRGRYGYTF
CDR3nt: TGTGCCAGCAGCTCCAGGGGGCGGTATGGCTACACCTTC
abundance: NA
j_gene: TRBJ1-2
v_gene: TRBV13
d_gene: TRBD1

CDR3aa: CASSLLHYGYTF
CDR3nt: TGTGCCAGCAGTTTACTCCACTATGGCTACACCTTC
abundance: NA
j_gene: TRBJ1-2
v_gene: TRBV28
d_gene: NA

CDR3aa: CASSQVAGGTGELFF
CDR3nt: TGTGCCAGCAGCCAAGTAGCGGGAGGCACCGGGGAGCTGTTTTTT
abundance: NA
j_gene: TRBJ2-2
v_gene: TRBV4-2
d_gene: TRBD2

CDR3aa: CAIKGGQPYEQYF
CDR3nt: TGTGCCATCAAGGGGGGACAGCCCTACGAGCAGTACTTC
abundance: NA
j_gene: TRBJ2-7
v_gene: TRBV10-3
d_gene: NA

CDR3aa: CATGPTNTGELFF
CDR3nt: TGTGCCACCGGCCCGACGAACACCGGGGAGCTGTTTTTT
abundance: NA
j_gene: TRBJ2-2
v_gene: TRBV15
d_gene: NA

CDR3aa: CASSCSQYQETQYF
CDR3nt: TGTGCCAGCAGTTGTTCTCAGTACCAAGAGACCCAGTACTTC
abundance: NA
j_gene: TRBJ2-5
v_gene: TRBV6-4
d_gene: NA

CDR3aa: CASSVGARGTDYEQYF
CDR3nt: TGTGCCAGCAGCGTAGGGGCTCGGGGGACGGACTACGAGCAGTACTTC
abundance: once
j_gene: TRBJ2-7
v_gene: TRBV9
d_gene: NA

CDR3aa: CASSSPSSSGSGIFSEQYF
CDR3nt: TGTGCCAGCAGCTCACCATCCTCTAGCGGGAGTGGGATCTTCTCCGAGCAGTACTTC
abundance: once
j_gene: TRBJ2-7
v_gene: TRBV5-4
d_gene: TRBD2

CDR3aa: CASSLAAGDTQYF
CDR3nt: TGTGCCAGCAGTTTGGCGGCAGGGGATACGCAGTATTTT
abundance: NA
j_gene: TRBJ2-3
v_gene: TRBV6-5
d_gene: NA

CDR3aa: CASSLFSGLTEAFF
CDR3nt: TGTGCCAGCAGTTTATTCTCCGGTTTGACTGAAGCTTTCTTT
abundance: NA
j_gene: TRBJ1-1
v_gene: TRBV28
d_gene: NA

CDR3aa: CASSSQGTEAFF
CDR3nt: TGTGCCAGCAGCTCTCAGGGTACTGAAGCTTTCTTT
abundance: NA
j_gene: TRBJ1-1
v_gene: TRBV7-6
d_gene: NA

CDR3aa: CSVVLAGGPDTDTQYF
CDR3nt: TGCAGCGTTGTCCTAGCGGGAGGGCCGGACACAGATACGCAGTATTTT
abundance: NA
j_gene: TRBJ2-3
v_gene: TRBV29-1
d_gene: TRBD2

CDR3aa: CASSPSQREWGNEQFF
CDR3nt: TGTGCCAGCAGCCCATCTCAACGGGAGTGGGGGAATGAGCAGTTCTTC
abundance: NA
j_gene: TRBJ2-1
v_gene: TRBV7-2
d_gene: NA

CDR3aa: CASSLAGSGGPKTGELFF
CDR3nt: TGCGCCAGCAGCTTGGCCGGGTCGGGAGGGCCGAAGACCGGGGAGCTGTTTTTT
abundance: NA
j_gene: TRBJ2-2
v_gene: TRBV5-1
d_gene: TRBD2

CDR3aa: CASSKWGGAQETQYF
CDR3nt: TGTGCCAGCAGCAAATGGGGGGGCGCACAAGAGACCCAGTACTTC
abundance: NA
j_gene: TRBJ2-5
v_gene: TRBV21-1
d_gene: NA

CDR3aa: CASVSFSGSTDTQYF
CDR3nt: TGTGCCAGCGTTTCCTTTAGCGGGAGCACAGATACGCAGTATTTT
abundance: once
j_gene: TRBJ2-3
v_gene: TRBV27
d_gene: TRBD2

CDR3aa: CATTEGSAYTGELFF
CDR3nt: TGTGCCACCACCGAGGGGAGCGCCTACACCGGGGAGCTGTTTTTT
abundance: NA
j_gene: TRBJ2-2
v_gene: TRBV15
d_gene: NA

CDR3aa: CASSSGPGDYGYTF
CDR3nt: TGTGCCAGCAGCTCGGGACCGGGAGACTATGGCTACACCTTC
abundance: NA
j_gene: TRBJ1-2
v_gene: TRBV5-4
d_gene: NA

CDR3aa: CASSPRRTSGRSYNEQFF
CDR3nt: TGTGCCAGCAGCCCCCGGAGGACTAGCGGGAGGAGCTACAATGAGCAGTTCTTC
abundance: NA
j_gene: TRBJ2-1
v_gene: TRBV9
d_gene: TRBD2

CDR3aa: CASSLEGRGALGPGANVLTF
CDR3nt: TGCGCCAGCAGCTTGGAGGGCCGGGGAGCCCTGGGGCCTGGGGCCAACGTCCTGACTTTC
abundance: NA
j_gene: TRBJ2-6
v_gene: TRBV5-1
d_gene: NA

CDR3aa: CASSPATGSRGNEQFF
CDR3nt: TGTGCCAGCAGCCCCGCTACGGGCAGCCGAGGGAATGAGCAGTTCTTC
abundance: NA
j_gene: TRBJ2-1
v_gene: TRBV7-9
d_gene: NA

CDR3aa: CASSFGTGTYEQYF
CDR3nt: TGTGCCAGCAGCTTTGGGACAGGTACCTACGAGCAGTACTTC
abundance: NA
j_gene: TRBJ2-7
v_gene: TRBV11-2
d_gene: TRBD1

CDR3aa: CASSTQEKDTGELFF
CDR3nt: TGCGCCAGCAGCACTCAGGAGAAAGACACCGGGGAGCTGTTTTTT
abundance: NA
j_gene: TRBJ2-2
v_gene: TRBV5-1
d_gene: NA

CDR3aa: CASSLLREGTRTGELFF
CDR3nt: TGTGCCAGCAGCCTCCTAAGGGAGGGTACGAGGACCGGGGAGCTGTTTTTT
abundance: NA
j_gene: TRBJ2-2
v_gene: TRBV28
d_gene: TRBD2

CDR3aa: CASSLTALTYNEQFF
CDR3nt: TGTGCCAGCAGTTTAACGGCACTGACATACAATGAGCAGTTCTTC
abundance: once
j_gene: TRBJ2-1
v_gene: TRBV27
d_gene: NA

CDR3aa: CASSFPTGGAEDTEAFF
CDR3nt: TGCGCCAGCAGCTTCCCGACAGGGGGCGCGGAGGACACTGAAGCTTTCTTT
abundance: NA
j_gene: TRBJ1-1
v_gene: TRBV5-1
d_gene: TRBD1

CDR3aa: CASSPSDSNQPQHF
CDR3nt: TGTGCCAGCAGCCCATCAGATAGCAATCAGCCCCAGCATTTT
abundance: NA
j_gene: TRBJ1-5
v_gene: TRBV9
d_gene: NA

CDR3aa: CASTPWDASGANVLTF
CDR3nt: TGTGCCAGTACCCCTTGGGACGCCTCTGGGGCCAACGTCCTGACTTTC
abundance: NA
j_gene: TRBJ2-6
v_gene: TRBV19
d_gene: NA

CDR3aa: CASSSTDQETQYF
CDR3nt: TGTGCCAGCAGCTCGACAGATCAAGAGACCCAGTACTTC
abundance: NA
j_gene: TRBJ2-5
v_gene: TRBV7-7
d_gene: NA

CDR3aa: CASSLRQGALEETQYF
CDR3nt: TGTGCCAGCAGCTTAAGACAGGGGGCGTTGGAAGAGACCCAGTACTTC
abundance: few
j_gene: TRBJ2-5
v_gene: TRBV7-9
d_gene: TRBD1

CDR3aa: CASSVGQGGLRDGYTF
CDR3nt: TGTGCCAGCAGCGTAGGACAGGGAGGACTAAGGGATGGCTACACCTTC
abundance: NA
j_gene: TRBJ1-2
v_gene: TRBV9
d_gene: TRBD1